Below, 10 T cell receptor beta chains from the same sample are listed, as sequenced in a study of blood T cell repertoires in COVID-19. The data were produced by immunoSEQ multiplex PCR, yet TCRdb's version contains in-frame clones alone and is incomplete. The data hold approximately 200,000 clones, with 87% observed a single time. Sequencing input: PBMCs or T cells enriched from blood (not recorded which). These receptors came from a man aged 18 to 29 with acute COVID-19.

The CDR3, as DNA: TGTGCCAGCAGCCAAGAGGTGCGGGTACTCAACACTGAAGCTTTCTTT. It specifies CASSQEVRVLNTEAFF. The chain links TRBV4-2 to TRBJ1-1; D remains unclear. The germline V gene has CDR1 LGHNA and CDR2 YNFKEQ. The V and J ends lost 0 bases and 2 bases respectively, with 13 bases between them. This CDR3 is built from 16 residues.

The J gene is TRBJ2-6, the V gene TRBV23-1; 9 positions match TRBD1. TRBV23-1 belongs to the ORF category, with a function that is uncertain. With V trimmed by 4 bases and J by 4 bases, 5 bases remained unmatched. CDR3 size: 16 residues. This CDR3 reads CASSLGQGIGANVLTF. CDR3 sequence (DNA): TGCGCCAGCAGTCTTGGACAGGGGATCGGGGCCAACGTCCTGACTTTC.

The chain's CDR3 is CAVSDRTSGNTIYF. CDR3 nucleotide sequence: TGTGCCGTTTCAGACAGGACCTCTGGAAACACCATATATTTT. The chain uses TRBV19 and TRBJ1-3; perhaps TRBD1 as D (6 bases). This CDR3 comprises 14 residues. Germline CDR1 reads LNHDA; CDR2 reads SQIVND (reference sequence). Trimming took off 11 bases at V and 0 bases at J, with 14 bases between the two ends.

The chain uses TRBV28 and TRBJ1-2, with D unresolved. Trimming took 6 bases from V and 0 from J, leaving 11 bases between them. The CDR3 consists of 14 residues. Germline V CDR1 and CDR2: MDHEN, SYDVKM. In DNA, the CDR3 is TGTGCCAGCAGGTACCCGGGAACTAACTATGGCTACACCTTC. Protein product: CASRYPGTNYGYTF.

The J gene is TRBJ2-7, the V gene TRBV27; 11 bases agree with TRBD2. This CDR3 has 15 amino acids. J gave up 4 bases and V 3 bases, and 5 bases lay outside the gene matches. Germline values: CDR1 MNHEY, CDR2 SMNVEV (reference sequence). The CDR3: CASSFSGTSGYEQYF. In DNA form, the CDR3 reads TGTGCCAGCAGTTTTTCCGGGACTAGCGGTTACGAGCAGTACTTC.

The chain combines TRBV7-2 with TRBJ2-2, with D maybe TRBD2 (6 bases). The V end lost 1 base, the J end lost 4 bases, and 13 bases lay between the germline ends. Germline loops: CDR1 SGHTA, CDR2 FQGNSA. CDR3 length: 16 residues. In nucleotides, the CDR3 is TGTGCCAGCAGCTTAGGCGGGGTTATCTTCACCGGGGAGCTGTTTTTT. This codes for CASSLGGVIFTGELFF.

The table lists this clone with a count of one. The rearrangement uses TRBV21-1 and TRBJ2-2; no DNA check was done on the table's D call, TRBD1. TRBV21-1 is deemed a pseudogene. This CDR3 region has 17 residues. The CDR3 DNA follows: TGTGCCAGCAGCAAAGAACCGGGACAGGGTGGCACCGGGGAGCTGTTTTTT. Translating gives CASSKEPGQGGTGELFF.

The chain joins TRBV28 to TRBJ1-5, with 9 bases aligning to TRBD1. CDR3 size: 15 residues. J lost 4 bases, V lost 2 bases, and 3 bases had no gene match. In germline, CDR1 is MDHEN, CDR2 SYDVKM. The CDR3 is CASSLRTGENQPQHF. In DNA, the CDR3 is TGTGCCAGCAGTTTACGGACAGGGGAAAATCAGCCCCAGCATTTT.

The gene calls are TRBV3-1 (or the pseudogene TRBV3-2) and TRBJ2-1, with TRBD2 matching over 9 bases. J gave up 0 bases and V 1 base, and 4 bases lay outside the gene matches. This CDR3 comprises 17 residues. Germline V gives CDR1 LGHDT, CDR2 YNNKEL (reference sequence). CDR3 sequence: CASSQGLAGYSYNEQFF. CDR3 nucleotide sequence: TGTGCCAGCAGCCAAGGGCTAGCGGGATACTCCTACAATGAGCAGTTCTTC.

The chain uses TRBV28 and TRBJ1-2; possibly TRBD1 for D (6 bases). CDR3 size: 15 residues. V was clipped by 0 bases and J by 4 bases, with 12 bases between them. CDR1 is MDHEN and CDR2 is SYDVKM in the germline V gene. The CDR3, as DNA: TGTGCCAGCAGTTTATGGGCAGGGGCTTTCTATGGCTACACCTTC. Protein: CASSLWAGAFYGYTF.